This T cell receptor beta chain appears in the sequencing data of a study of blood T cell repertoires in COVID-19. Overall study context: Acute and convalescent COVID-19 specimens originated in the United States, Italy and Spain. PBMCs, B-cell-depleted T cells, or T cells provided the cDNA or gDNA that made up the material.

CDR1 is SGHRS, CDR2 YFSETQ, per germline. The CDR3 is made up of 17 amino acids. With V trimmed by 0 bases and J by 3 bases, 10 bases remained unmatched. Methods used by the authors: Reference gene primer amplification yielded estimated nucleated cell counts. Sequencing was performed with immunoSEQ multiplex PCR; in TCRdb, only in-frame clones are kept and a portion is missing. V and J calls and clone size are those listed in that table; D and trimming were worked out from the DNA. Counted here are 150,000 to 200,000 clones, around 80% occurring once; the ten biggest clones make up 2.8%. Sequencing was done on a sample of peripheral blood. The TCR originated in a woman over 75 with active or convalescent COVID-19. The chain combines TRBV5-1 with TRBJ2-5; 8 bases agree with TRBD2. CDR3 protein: CASSLGFTGAGEETQYF. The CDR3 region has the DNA TGCGCCAGCAGCTTGGGGTTCACGGGAGCGGGGGAAGAGACCCAGTACTTC.